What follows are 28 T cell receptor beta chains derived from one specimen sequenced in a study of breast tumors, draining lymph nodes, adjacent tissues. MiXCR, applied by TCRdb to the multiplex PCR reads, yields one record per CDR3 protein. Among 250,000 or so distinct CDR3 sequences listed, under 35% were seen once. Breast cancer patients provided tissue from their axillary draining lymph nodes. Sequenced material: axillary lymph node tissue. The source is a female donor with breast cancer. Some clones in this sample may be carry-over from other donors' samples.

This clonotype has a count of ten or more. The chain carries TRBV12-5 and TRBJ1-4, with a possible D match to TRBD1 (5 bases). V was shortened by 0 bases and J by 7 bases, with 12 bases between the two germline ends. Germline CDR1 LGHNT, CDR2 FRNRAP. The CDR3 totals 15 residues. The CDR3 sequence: CASGLVLQGGEKLFF. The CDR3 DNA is TGTGCTAGTGGTTTGGTACTTCAGGGCGGTGAAAAACTGTTTTTT.

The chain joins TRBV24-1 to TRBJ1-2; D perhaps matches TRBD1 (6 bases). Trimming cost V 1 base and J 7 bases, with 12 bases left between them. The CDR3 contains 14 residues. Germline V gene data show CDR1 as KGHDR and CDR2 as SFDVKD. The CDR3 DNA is TGTGCCACCAGTGATTTTCCCCACAGGGCTGGCTACACCTTC. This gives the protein CATSDFPHRAGYTF.

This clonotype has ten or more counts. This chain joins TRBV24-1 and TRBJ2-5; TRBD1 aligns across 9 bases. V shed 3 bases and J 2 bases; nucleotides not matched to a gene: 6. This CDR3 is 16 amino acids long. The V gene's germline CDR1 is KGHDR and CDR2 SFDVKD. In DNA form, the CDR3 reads TGTGCCACCAGTGATATGACAGGGGGTGGGCAAGAGACCCAGTACTTC. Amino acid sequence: CATSDMTGGGQETQYF.

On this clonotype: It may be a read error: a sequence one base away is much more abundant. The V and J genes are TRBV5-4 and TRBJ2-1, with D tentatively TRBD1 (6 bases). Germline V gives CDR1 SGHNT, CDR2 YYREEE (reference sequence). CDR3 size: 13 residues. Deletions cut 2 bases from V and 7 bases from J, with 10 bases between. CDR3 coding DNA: TGTGCCAGCAGCTTAACAGGGCCGAATGAGCAGTTCTTC. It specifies CASSLTGPNEQFF. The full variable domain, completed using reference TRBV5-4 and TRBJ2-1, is ETGVTQSPTHLIKTRGQQVTLRCSSQSGHNTVSWYQQALGQGPQFIFQYYREEENGRGNFPPRFSGLQFPNYSSELNVNALELDDSALYLCASSLTGPNEQFFGPGTRLTVL.

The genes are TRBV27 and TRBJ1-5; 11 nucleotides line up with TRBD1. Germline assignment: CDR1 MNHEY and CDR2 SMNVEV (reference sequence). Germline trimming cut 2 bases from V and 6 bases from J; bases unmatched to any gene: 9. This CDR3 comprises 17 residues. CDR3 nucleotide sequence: TGTGCCAGCAGTTTACGTTGGACAGGGGGCTTTGTTCAGCCCCAGCATTTT. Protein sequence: CASSLRWTGGFVQPQHF.

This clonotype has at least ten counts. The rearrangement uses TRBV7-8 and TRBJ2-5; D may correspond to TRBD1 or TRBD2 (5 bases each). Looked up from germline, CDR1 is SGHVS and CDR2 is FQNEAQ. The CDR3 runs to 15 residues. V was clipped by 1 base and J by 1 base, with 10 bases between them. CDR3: CASSLGWGTQETQYF. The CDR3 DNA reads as TGTGCCAGCAGCTTAGGTTGGGGGACCCAAGAGACCCAGTACTTC.

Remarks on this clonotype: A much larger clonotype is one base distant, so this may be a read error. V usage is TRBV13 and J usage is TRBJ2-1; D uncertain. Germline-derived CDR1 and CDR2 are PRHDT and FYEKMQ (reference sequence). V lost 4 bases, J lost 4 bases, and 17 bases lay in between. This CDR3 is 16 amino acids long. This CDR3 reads CASSSWAASGYNEQFF. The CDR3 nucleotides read TGTGCCAGCAGCTCGTGGGCCGCCTCAGGTTACAATGAGCAGTTCTTC.

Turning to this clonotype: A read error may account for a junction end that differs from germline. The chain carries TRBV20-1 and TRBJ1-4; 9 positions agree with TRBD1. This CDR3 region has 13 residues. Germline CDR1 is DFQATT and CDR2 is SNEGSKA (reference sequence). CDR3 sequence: CSASEDTGGVSGF. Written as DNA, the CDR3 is TGCAGTGCTAGTGAAGACACAGGGGGCGTCTCGGGTTTT.

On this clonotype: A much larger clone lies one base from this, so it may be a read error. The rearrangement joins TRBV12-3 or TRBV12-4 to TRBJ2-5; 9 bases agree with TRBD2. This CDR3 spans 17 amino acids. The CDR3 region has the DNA TGTGCCAGCAGTTTAAAGCTAGCGGGAAAAGGACAAGAGACCCAGCACTTC. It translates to CASSLKLAGKGQETQHF.

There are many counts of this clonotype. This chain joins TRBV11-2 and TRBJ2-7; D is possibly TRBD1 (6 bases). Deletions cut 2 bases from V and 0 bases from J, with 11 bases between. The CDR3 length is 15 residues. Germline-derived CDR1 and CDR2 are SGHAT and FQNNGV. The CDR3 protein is CASSLFQGSSYEQYF. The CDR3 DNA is TGTGCCAGCAGCTTATTTCAGGGGAGCTCCTACGAGCAGTACTTC.

The DNA for the CDR3 is TGCGCCAGCAGCCAAGATGCGGGACTAGCGGGAGGGCCGAGGACCCAGTACTTC. Protein: CASSQDAGLAGGPRTQYF. This chain uses TRBV4-1 with TRBJ2-5, with TRBD2 matching 16 bases. There are 18 residues in the CDR3. Unmatched junction bases numbered 8, after V lost 0 bases and J lost 7 bases. CDR1 is MGHRA, CDR2 YSYEKL, per germline.

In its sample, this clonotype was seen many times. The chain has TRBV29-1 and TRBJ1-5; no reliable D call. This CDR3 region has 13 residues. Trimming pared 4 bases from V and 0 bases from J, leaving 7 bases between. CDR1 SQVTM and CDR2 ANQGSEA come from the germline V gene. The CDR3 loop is CSVAGGSNQPQHF. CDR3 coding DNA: TGCAGCGTTGCAGGAGGTAGCAATCAGCCCCAGCATTTT.

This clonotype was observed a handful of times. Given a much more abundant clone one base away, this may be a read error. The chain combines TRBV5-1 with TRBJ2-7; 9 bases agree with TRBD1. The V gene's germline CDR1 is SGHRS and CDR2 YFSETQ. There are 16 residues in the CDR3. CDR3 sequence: CASGLPRDREDYEQYF. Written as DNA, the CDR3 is TGCGCCAGCGGCTTGCCCAGGGACAGGGAAGACTACGAGCAGTACTTC.

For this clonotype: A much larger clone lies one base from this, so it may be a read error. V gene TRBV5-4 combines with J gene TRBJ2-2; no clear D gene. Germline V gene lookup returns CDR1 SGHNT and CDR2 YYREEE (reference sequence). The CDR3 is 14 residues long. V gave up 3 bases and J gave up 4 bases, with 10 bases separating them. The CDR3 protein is CASSSKLTTGELFF. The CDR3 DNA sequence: TGTGCCAGCAGCTCTAAACTTACCACCGGGGAGCTGTTTTTT.

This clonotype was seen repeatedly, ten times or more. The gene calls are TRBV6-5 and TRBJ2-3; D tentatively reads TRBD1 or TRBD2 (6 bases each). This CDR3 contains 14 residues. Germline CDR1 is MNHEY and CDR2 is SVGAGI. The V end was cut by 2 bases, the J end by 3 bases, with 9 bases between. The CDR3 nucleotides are TGTGCCAGCAGTTACGGGGGGCAGACAGATACGCAGTATTTT. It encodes CASSYGGQTDTQYF.

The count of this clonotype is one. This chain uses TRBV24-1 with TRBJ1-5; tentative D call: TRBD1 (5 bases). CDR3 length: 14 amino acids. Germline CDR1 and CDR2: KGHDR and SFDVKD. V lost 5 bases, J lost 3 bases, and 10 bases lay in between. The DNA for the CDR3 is TGTGCCACCAGTGCCCAGGGTTCCAATCAGCCCCAGCATTTT. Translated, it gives CATSAQGSNQPQHF.

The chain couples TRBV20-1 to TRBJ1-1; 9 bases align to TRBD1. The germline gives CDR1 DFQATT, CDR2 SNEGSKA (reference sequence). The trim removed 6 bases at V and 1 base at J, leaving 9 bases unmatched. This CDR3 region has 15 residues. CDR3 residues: CSAPTGGWTNTEAFF. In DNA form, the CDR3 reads TGCAGTGCGCCGACAGGGGGATGGACGAACACTGAAGCTTTCTTT.

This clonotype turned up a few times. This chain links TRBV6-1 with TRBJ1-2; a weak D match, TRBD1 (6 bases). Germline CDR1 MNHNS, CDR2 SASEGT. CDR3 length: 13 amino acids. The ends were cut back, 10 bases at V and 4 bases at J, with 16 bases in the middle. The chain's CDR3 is CAIKKDSSYGYTF. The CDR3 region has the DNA TGTGCCATAAAAAAGGACAGTTCCTATGGCTACACCTTC.

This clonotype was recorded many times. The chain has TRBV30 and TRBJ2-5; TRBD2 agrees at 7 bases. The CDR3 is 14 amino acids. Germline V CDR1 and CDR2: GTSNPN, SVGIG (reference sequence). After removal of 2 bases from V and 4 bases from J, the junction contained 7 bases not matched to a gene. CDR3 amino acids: CAWSHGPGGETQYF. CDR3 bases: TGTGCCTGGAGTCATGGGCCGGGGGGAGAGACCCAGTACTTC.

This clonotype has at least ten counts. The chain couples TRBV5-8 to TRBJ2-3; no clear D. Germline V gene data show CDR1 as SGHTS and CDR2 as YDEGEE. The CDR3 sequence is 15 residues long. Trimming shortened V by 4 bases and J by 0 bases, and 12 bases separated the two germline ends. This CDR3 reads CASSKDGTSTDTQYF. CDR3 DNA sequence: TGTGCCAGCAGCAAGGACGGAACTAGCACAGATACGCAGTATTTT.

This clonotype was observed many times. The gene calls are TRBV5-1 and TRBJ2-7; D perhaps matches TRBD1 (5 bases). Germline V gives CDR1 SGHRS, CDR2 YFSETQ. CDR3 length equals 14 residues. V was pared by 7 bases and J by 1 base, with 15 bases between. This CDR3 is CASSERQMSYEQYF. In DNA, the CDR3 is TGCGCCAGCTCCGAGAGACAGATGTCCTACGAGCAGTACTTC.

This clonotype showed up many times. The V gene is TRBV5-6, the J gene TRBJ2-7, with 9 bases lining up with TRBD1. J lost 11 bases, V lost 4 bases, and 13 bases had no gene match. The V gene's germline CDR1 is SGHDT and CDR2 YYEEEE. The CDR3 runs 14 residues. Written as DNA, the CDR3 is TGTGCCAGCAGCCCCCGCCGGACAGGGGAGGTGAAGTACTTC. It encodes CASSPRRTGEVKYF.

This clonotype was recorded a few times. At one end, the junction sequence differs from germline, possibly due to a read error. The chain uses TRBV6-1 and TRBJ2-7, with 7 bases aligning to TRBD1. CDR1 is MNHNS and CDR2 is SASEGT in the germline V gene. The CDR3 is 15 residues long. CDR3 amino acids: CASRAGTANSYERYF. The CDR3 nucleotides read TGTGCCAGCAGGGCCGGGACAGCTAACTCCTACGAGCGGTACTTC.

CDR3 sequence: CASSRASSYEQYF. CDR3 DNA sequence: TGTGCCAGCAGCCGGGCCAGCTCGTACGAGCAGTACTTC. The chain recombines TRBV3-1 with TRBJ2-7, with D unresolved. With 4 bases removed from V and 4 bases from J, the gap between germline ends came to 11 bases. This CDR3 region has 13 residues. Germline lookup yields CDR1 LGHDT and CDR2 YNNKEL (reference sequence).

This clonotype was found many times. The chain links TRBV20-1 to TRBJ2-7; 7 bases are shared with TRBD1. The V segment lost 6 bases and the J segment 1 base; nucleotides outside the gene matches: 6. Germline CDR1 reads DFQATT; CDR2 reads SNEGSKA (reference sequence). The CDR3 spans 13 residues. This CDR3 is CSANRDRSYEQYF. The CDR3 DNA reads TGCAGTGCGAACCGGGACAGATCCTACGAGCAGTACTTC.

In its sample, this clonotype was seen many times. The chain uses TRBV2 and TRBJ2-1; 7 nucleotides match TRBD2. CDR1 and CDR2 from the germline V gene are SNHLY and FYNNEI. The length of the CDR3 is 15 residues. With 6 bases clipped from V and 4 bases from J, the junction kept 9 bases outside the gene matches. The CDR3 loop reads CASSAPRGEYNEQFF. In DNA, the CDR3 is TGTGCCAGCAGCGCCCCCCGGGGGGAGTACAATGAGCAGTTCTTC.

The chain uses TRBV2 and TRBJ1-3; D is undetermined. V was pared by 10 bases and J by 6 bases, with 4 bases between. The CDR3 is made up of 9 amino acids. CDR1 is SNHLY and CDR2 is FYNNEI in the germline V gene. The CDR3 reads CATKNTIYF. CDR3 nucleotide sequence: TGTGCCACCAAAAACACCATATATTTT.

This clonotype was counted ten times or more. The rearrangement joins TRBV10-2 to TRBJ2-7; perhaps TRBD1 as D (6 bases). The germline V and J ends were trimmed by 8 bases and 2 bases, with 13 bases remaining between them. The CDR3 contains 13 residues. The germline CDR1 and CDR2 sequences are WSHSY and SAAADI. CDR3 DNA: TGCGCCAGCGGGACATTGGAGACCTACGAGCAGTACTTC. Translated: CASGTLETYEQYF.